The 7 T cell receptor beta chains below come from one sample, sequenced in a study of graft-versus-host responses after intestinal transplantation (dated by TCRdb to about 2021). In the paper's terms, the time point label means: cells obtained before transplantation from donor or recipient. For these TCRs, the target antigens are not known. Library preparation was by the immunoSEQ multiplex PCR assay. TCRdb retrieved this table from immuneACCESS and kept in-frame rearrangements only. Not all clones are present; in checked studies, unresolved V genes account for under half, and no reason is known for the remainder. The sample table contains about 120,000 clones; only one count was recorded for over 75% of them. The top ten clonotypes cover under 0.2% of the sample. Here the sequenced sample was unstimulated CD4+ T cells sorted from spleen or lymph node cells, taken before intestinal transplant. Source of these receptors: a human donor who received an intestinal transplant.

This chain connects TRBV5-1 to TRBJ2-1; TRBD2 agrees at 9 bases. The junction had 11 bases not matched to a gene; V was cut back by 0 bases and J by 4 bases. The CDR3 contains 18 residues. Germline CDR1 is SGHRS and CDR2 is YFSETQ. The CDR3 reads CASSLAMTSGYRYNEQFF. The DNA for the CDR3 is TGCGCCAGCAGCTTGGCCATGACTAGCGGTTATAGATACAATGAGCAGTTCTTC.

The V and J genes are TRBV7-7 and TRBJ2-7, with 9 bases fitting TRBD1. CDR3 length equals 14 residues. Germline-derived CDR1 and CDR2 are SSHAT and FNYEAQ (reference sequence). V lost 5 bases to trimming and J lost 3 bases; unmatched junction nucleotides: 5. This chain's CDR3 is CASSPDRGGYEQYF. The CDR3 coding sequence is TGTGCCAGCAGCCCGGACAGGGGAGGCTACGAGCAGTACTTC.

J is TRBJ2-1 and V is TRBV10-1, with D perhaps TRBD2 (5 bases). There are 16 residues in the CDR3. Trimming took 0 bases from V and 3 from J, leaving 12 bases between them. Germline V gene lookup returns CDR1 WNHNN and CDR2 SYGVQD (reference sequence). The CDR3 DNA sequence: TGCGCCAGCAGTGAGTCACGGGGTCCGGGCTACAATGAGCAGTTCTTC. It codes for CASSESRGPGYNEQFF.

The V call is TRBV5-1, the J call TRBJ2-7; D might be TRBD2 (5 bases). Germline V lookup: CDR1 SGHRS, CDR2 YFSETQ. Between the trimmed V and J ends, which lost 4 bases and 0 bases, there was a span of 17 bases. The CDR3 spans 16 residues. CDR3 protein: CASSVDGVRISYEQYF. The CDR3 DNA sequence: TGCGCCAGCAGCGTAGACGGGGTGAGAATCTCCTACGAGCAGTACTTC.

The chain combines TRBV5-1 with TRBJ2-1; TRBD1 agrees at 9 bases. There are 16 residues in the CDR3. The junction had 9 bases not matched to a gene; V was cut back by 5 bases and J by 3 bases. The germline CDR1 and CDR2 sequences are SGHRS and YFSETQ. The CDR3 DNA is TGCGCCAGCAGAAATATGGGGACAGGGCACTACAATGAGCAGTTCTTC. It translates to CASRNMGTGHYNEQFF.

This chain connects TRBV2 to TRBJ1-5, with D possibly matching TRBD1 (5 bases). Germline-derived CDR1 and CDR2 are SNHLY and FYNNEI. This CDR3 comprises 18 residues. Trimming cost V 3 bases and J 0 bases, with 18 bases left between them. CDR3 DNA sequence: TGTGCCAGCAGTGATAGATCGGGGGTGGGGATTAGCAATCAGCCCCAGCATTTT. Encoded protein: CASSDRSGVGISNQPQHF.

This chain links TRBV7-9 with TRBJ2-7; possible D gene TRBD1, 5 bases. V gave up 3 bases and J gave up 2 bases, with 17 bases separating them. Germline CDR1 is SEHNR and CDR2 is FQNEAQ (reference sequence). The CDR3 has 16 amino acids. The DNA of the CDR3 is TGTGCCAGCAGCTTGCAAGACAGCCTTGGAGCCTACGAGCAGTACTTC. It is translated as CASSLQDSLGAYEQYF.